This is a list of T cell receptor beta chains from one sample in a study of blood T cell repertoires in COVID-19. Only in-frame clones appear in the TCRdb table, and some are missing; sequencing was by immunoSEQ multiplex PCR. This table holds 140,000 or so clones, under 85% found once. Sequenced input: PBMCs or T cells enriched from blood (not recorded which). The source of these receptors is a young woman who had been exposed to COVID-19. Each CDR3 is given with its conserved first and last residue. The D gene is left open where the match is weak. Some rows mark clone size as missing; the rest say once, few, many or name a class of expanded clone.

j_call: TRBJ1-1; clone_size: NA; d_call: NA; v_call: TRBV30; cdr3_nt: TGTGCCTGGAGTGCTTACGGGATGGGCACTGAAGCTTTCTTT; cdr3_aa: CAWSAYGMGTEAFF
j_call: TRBJ2-2; clone_size: NA; d_call: TRBD2; v_call: TRBV7-2; cdr3_nt: TGTGCCAGCAGGTTCGTGGCTAGCGGGAAGACCGGGGAGCTGTTTTTT; cdr3_aa: CASRFVASGKTGELFF
j_call: TRBJ2-3; clone_size: NA; d_call: TRBD2; v_call: TRBV6-5; cdr3_nt: TGTGCCAGCAGTTACTCCGGGGGGAGCACAGATACGCAGTATTTT; cdr3_aa: CASSYSGGSTDTQYF
j_call: TRBJ2-3; clone_size: NA; d_call: NA; v_call: TRBV27; cdr3_nt: TGTGCCAGCAGAGCCCCGGGACTCGACACAGATACGCAGTATTTT; cdr3_aa: CASRAPGLDTDTQYF
j_call: TRBJ1-1; clone_size: NA; d_call: NA; v_call: TRBV18; cdr3_nt: TGTGCCAGCTCACCCGACTGGTTGAACACTGAAGCTTTCTTT; cdr3_aa: CASSPDWLNTEAFF
j_call: TRBJ2-7; clone_size: NA; d_call: TRBD1; v_call: TRBV18; cdr3_nt: TGTGCCAGCTCAGGTACAGGGGGTCGAGGCGAGCAGTACTTC; cdr3_aa: CASSGTGGRGEQYF
j_call: TRBJ2-1; clone_size: NA; d_call: TRBD2; v_call: TRBV18; cdr3_nt: TGTGCCAGCTCACTCCAGTCCAGTAGCGGGAGACATTCCTACAATGAGCAGTTCTTC; cdr3_aa: CASSLQSSSGRHSYNEQFF
j_call: TRBJ2-5; clone_size: NA; d_call: TRBD2; v_call: TRBV9; cdr3_nt: TGTGCCAGCAGCGTAGGACTAGCGGGAGAGGGGACCCAGTACTTC; cdr3_aa: CASSVGLAGEGTQYF
j_call: TRBJ2-3; clone_size: NA; d_call: TRBD1; v_call: TRBV5-1; cdr3_nt: TGCGCCAGCAGCTCAGGACAGGCCCGGGATGGTACGCAGTATTTT; cdr3_aa: CASSSGQARDGTQYF
j_call: TRBJ2-7; clone_size: NA; d_call: TRBD1; v_call: TRBV19; cdr3_nt: TGTGCCAGTAGTATAGGCCAGGGGGCCAACGAGCAGTACTTC; cdr3_aa: CASSIGQGANEQYF
j_call: TRBJ2-5; clone_size: NA; d_call: NA; v_call: TRBV27; cdr3_nt: TGTGCCAGCAGTTTATGGCCTCCGTCACAAGAGACCCAGTACTTC; cdr3_aa: CASSLWPPSQETQYF
j_call: TRBJ1-5; clone_size: NA; d_call: NA; v_call: TRBV28; cdr3_nt: TGTGCCAGCAGTCCCGACAGGATTCAGCCCCAGCATTTT; cdr3_aa: CASSPDRIQPQHF
j_call: TRBJ1-1; clone_size: NA; d_call: TRBD1; v_call: TRBV10-3; cdr3_nt: TGTGCCATCAGTGAGTCGACAGGGAGAGCTTTCTTT; cdr3_aa: CAISESTGRAFF
j_call: TRBJ1-3; clone_size: once; d_call: NA; v_call: TRBV18; cdr3_nt: TGTGCCAGCTCACCACAGATCCCACGGGAGGATGGAAACACCATATATTTT; cdr3_aa: CASSPQIPREDGNTIYF
j_call: TRBJ1-5; clone_size: NA; d_call: NA; v_call: TRBV6-1; cdr3_nt: TGTGCCAGCAGTGCCGAATGGTGGGGGCTGCGTCAGCCCCAGCATTTT; cdr3_aa: CASSAEWWGLRQPQHF
j_call: TRBJ1-2; clone_size: NA; d_call: TRBD1; v_call: TRBV6-6; cdr3_nt: TGTGCCAGCCCTCCAGTGGCCTTGGAGGGGGCTGATGGCTACACCTTC; cdr3_aa: CASPPVALEGADGYTF
j_call: TRBJ2-1; clone_size: once; d_call: TRBD2; v_call: TRBV28; cdr3_nt: TGTGCCAGCAGTTTTTATGGACTAGCGGGCAATGAGCAGTTCTTC; cdr3_aa: CASSFYGLAGNEQFF
j_call: TRBJ2-1; clone_size: NA; d_call: TRBD2; v_call: TRBV9; cdr3_nt: TGTGCCAGCAGCGTAGGGGTTAGGACTAGCGGGAGTAATGAGCAGTTCTTC; cdr3_aa: CASSVGVRTSGSNEQFF
j_call: TRBJ2-1; clone_size: NA; d_call: NA; v_call: TRBV15; cdr3_nt: TGTGCCACCAGCAGGAGTTACGATGAGCAGTTCTTC; cdr3_aa: CATSRSYDEQFF
j_call: TRBJ1-4; clone_size: NA; d_call: NA; v_call: TRBV18; cdr3_nt: TGTGCCAGCTCACCCGGGCAGGGATATGAAAAACTGTTTTTT; cdr3_aa: CASSPGQGYEKLFF
j_call: TRBJ1-1; clone_size: NA; d_call: NA; v_call: TRBV18; cdr3_nt: TGTGCCAGCTCACCAACACTGGGAGAGACTGAAGCTTTCTTT; cdr3_aa: CASSPTLGETEAFF
j_call: TRBJ2-7; clone_size: NA; d_call: TRBD2; v_call: TRBV4-1; cdr3_nt: TGCGCCAGCAGCCAACCCACTAGCGGATCCTACGAGCAGTACTTC; cdr3_aa: CASSQPTSGSYEQYF
j_call: TRBJ2-4; clone_size: NA; d_call: NA; v_call: TRBV2; cdr3_nt: TGTGCCAGCAGTGGCATCGCGGCAAACATTCAGTACTTC; cdr3_aa: CASSGIAANIQYF
j_call: TRBJ2-3; clone_size: NA; d_call: TRBD2; v_call: TRBV4-1; cdr3_nt: TGCGCCAGCAGCCCGATCGGGACTAGCGGGGACACAGATACGCAGTATTTT; cdr3_aa: CASSPIGTSGDTDTQYF
j_call: TRBJ1-5; clone_size: NA; d_call: TRBD1; v_call: TRBV19; cdr3_nt: TGTGCCAGTAGCCCTAGGGGACAGGTGAGCAATCAGCCCCAGCATTTT; cdr3_aa: CASSPRGQVSNQPQHF
j_call: TRBJ2-7; clone_size: NA; d_call: NA; v_call: TRBV19; cdr3_nt: TGTGCCAGTAGTCGCGGGGTCCAGACCTACGAGCAGTACTTC; cdr3_aa: CASSRGVQTYEQYF
j_call: TRBJ1-1; clone_size: NA; d_call: NA; v_call: TRBV9; cdr3_nt: TGTGCCAGCAGCGTGGCACCGACTATGAACACTGAAGCTTTCTTT; cdr3_aa: CASSVAPTMNTEAFF
j_call: TRBJ2-1; clone_size: NA; d_call: TRBD2; v_call: TRBV14; cdr3_nt: TGTGCCAGCAGCCGTGTCGGGAGGGGAAATGAGCAGTTCTTC; cdr3_aa: CASSRVGRGNEQFF
j_call: TRBJ2-1; clone_size: NA; d_call: NA; v_call: TRBV27; cdr3_nt: TGTGCCAGCAGTTCAAACCCTATCTTGCCCACTAGTCTCGATGAGCAGTTCTTC; cdr3_aa: CASSSNPILPTSLDEQFF
j_call: TRBJ1-5; clone_size: NA; d_call: NA; v_call: TRBV3-1/TRBV3-2; cdr3_nt: TGTGCCAGCAGCCAAGTATTTAGCAATCAGCCCCAGCATTTT; cdr3_aa: CASSQVFSNQPQHF
j_call: TRBJ2-3; clone_size: few; d_call: TRBD2; v_call: TRBV11-2; cdr3_nt: TGTGCCAGCAGCTTAGACTCGGCGGGAGCCACAGATACGCAGTATTTT; cdr3_aa: CASSLDSAGATDTQYF
j_call: TRBJ1-5; clone_size: NA; d_call: NA; v_call: TRBV7-2; cdr3_nt: TGTGCCAGCAGCTTAACCAGGAATAGCAATCAGCCCCAGCATTTT; cdr3_aa: CASSLTRNSNQPQHF
j_call: TRBJ2-5; clone_size: NA; d_call: TRBD2; v_call: TRBV5-1; cdr3_nt: TGCGCCAGCATCTTGGGACTAGCGGGAGGGGAGACCCAGTACTTC; cdr3_aa: CASILGLAGGETQYF
j_call: TRBJ1-5; clone_size: NA; d_call: NA; v_call: TRBV6-1; cdr3_nt: TGTGCCAGCAGTGAAGCGAGGGCACCACGCAATCAGCCCCAGCATTTT; cdr3_aa: CASSEARAPRNQPQHF
j_call: TRBJ1-2; clone_size: NA; d_call: NA; v_call: TRBV7-8; cdr3_nt: TGTGCCAGCAGCCCCCGGGGCGGGGCTGGCTACACCTTC; cdr3_aa: CASSPRGGAGYTF
j_call: TRBJ2-7; clone_size: NA; d_call: TRBD1; v_call: TRBV28; cdr3_nt: TGTGCCAGCAGTTTGGTTAAACAGGGGTCCCGCGAGCAGTACTTC; cdr3_aa: CASSLVKQGSREQYF
j_call: TRBJ2-7; clone_size: NA; d_call: NA; v_call: TRBV9; cdr3_nt: TGTGCCAGCAGCGCTGGGGGGACTGGCTACGAGCAGTACTTC; cdr3_aa: CASSAGGTGYEQYF